This T cell receptor beta chain was recovered during a study of blood T cell repertoires in COVID-19. Looking at the study overall: COVID-19 samples collected from the United States, Italy and Spain covered acute and convalescent phases.

The Seattle patients joined while their infection was active and were tracked longitudinally afterward. Under the authors' procedure: Estimated nucleated cell counts came from reference gene primer amplification. Profiled with immunoSEQ multiplex PCR; TCRdb holds only in-frame clones, not every one. For V, J and clone size, that table is used; D and trimming come from the DNA. The sample has some 250,000 clones; around 84% are singletons. Sequenced sample: peripheral blood. The TCR sequence derives from a woman aged 55-69 years with COVID-19, enrolled during active disease.

CDR3 in amino acids: CASSLVQDTGELFF. CDR3 DNA sequence: TGCGCCAGCAGCTTGGTTCAGGACACCGGGGAGCTGTTTTTT. The chain has TRBV5-1 and TRBJ2-2; D is undetermined. The V end lost 0 bases, the J end lost 3 bases, and 6 bases lay between the germline ends. In germline, CDR1 is SGHRS, CDR2 YFSETQ. This CDR3 has 14 amino acids.